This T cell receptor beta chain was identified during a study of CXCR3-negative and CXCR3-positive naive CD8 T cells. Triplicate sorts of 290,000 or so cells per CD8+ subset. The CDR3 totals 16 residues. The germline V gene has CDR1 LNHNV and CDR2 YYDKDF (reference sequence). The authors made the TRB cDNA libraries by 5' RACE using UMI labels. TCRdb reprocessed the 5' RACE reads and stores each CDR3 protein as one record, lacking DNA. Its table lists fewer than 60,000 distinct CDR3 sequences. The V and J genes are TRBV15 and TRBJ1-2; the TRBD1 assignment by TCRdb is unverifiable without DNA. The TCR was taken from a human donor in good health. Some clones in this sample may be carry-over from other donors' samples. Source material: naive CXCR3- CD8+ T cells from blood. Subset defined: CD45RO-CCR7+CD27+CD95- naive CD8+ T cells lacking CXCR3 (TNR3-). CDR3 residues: CATSMEGTGGFYGYTF.